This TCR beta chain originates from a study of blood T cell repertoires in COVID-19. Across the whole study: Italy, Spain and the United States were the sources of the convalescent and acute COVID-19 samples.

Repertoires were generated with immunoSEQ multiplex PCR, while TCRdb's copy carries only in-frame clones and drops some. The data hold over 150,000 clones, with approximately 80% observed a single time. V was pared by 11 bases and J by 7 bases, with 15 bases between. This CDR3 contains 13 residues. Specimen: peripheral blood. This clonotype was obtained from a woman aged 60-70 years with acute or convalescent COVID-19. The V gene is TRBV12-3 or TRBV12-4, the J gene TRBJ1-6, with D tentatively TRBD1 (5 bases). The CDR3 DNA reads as TGTGCCGTCAGCGGGGGAAAGAATTCACCCCTCCACTTT. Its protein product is CAVSGGKNSPLHF.